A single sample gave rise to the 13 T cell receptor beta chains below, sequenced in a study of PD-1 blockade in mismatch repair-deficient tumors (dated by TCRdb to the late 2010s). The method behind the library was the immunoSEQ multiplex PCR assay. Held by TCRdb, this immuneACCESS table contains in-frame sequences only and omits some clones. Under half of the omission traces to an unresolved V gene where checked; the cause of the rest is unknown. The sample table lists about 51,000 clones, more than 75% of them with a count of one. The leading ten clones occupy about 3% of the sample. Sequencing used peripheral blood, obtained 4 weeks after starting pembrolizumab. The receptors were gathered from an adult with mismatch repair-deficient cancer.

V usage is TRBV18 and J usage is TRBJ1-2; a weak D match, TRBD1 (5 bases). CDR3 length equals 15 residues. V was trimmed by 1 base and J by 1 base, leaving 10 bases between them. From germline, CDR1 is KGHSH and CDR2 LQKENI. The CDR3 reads CASSPQQEFNYGYTF. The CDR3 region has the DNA TGTGCCAGCTCACCACAACAGGAGTTTAACTATGGCTACACCTTC.

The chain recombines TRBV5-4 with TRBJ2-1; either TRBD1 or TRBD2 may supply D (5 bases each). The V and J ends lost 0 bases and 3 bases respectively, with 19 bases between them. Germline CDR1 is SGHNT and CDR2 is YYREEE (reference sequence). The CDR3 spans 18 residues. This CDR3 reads CASSLEGQGASFYNEQFF. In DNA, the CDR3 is TGTGCCAGCAGCTTGGAGGGTCAAGGGGCTAGCTTCTACAATGAGCAGTTCTTC.

The DNA for the CDR3 is TGTGCCAGCAGATCCGACAGGGCCCCCTACGAGCAGTACTTC. Translated, it gives CASRSDRAPYEQYF. The rearrangement joins TRBV6-5 to TRBJ2-7, with TRBD1 matching 7 bases. Unmatched junction bases numbered 7, after V lost 6 bases and J lost 2 bases. CDR1 and CDR2 from the germline V gene are MNHEY and SVGAGI. The CDR3 is made up of 14 amino acids.

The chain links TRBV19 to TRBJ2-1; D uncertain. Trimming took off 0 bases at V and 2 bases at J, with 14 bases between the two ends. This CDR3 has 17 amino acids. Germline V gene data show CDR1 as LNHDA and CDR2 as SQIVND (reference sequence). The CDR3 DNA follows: TGTGCCAGTAGTATAGAAAGCGCGACCCGAGCCTACAATGAGCAGTTCTTC. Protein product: CASSIESATRAYNEQFF.

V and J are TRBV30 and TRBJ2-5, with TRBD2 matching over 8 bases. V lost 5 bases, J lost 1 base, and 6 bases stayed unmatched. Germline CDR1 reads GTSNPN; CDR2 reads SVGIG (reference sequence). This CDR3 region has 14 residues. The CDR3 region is CAWARLAGQETQYF. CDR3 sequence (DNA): TGTGCCTGGGCACGGCTAGCGGGCCAAGAGACCCAGTACTTC.

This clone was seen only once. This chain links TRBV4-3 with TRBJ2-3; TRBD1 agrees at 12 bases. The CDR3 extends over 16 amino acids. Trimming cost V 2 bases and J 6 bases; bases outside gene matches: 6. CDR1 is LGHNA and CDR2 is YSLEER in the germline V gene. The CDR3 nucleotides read TGCGCCAGCAGCCAATGGGACAGGGGGCGCGCGGATACGCAGTATTTT. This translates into CASSQWDRGRADTQYF.

The CDR3 here is CASSSRFGKAFF. In DNA form, the CDR3 reads TGTGCCAGCAGTTCCAGGTTCGGGAAAGCTTTCTTT. The chain couples TRBV7-9 to TRBJ1-1, with D hard to call. Germline CDR1 SEHNR, CDR2 FQNEAQ (reference sequence). CDR3 length: 12 amino acids. V lost 6 bases and J 9 bases, leaving 14 bases between the germline ends.

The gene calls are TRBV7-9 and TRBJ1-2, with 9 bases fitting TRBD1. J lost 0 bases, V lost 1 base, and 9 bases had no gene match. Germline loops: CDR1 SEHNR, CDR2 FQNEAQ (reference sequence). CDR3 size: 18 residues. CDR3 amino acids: CASSLGGGTGSANYGYTF. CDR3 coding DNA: TGTGCCAGCAGCTTAGGTGGAGGGACAGGGTCGGCTAACTATGGCTACACCTTC.

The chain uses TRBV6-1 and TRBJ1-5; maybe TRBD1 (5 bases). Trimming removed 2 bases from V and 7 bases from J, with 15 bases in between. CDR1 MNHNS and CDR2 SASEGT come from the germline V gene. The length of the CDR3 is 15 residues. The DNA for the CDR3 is TGTGCCAGCAGTGAAATAGGGACTCGCGGACAGCCCCAGCATTTT. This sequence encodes CASSEIGTRGQPQHF.

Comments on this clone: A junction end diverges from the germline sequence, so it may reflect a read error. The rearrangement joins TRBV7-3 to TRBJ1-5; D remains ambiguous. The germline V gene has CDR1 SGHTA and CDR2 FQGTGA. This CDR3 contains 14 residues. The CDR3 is CASSLTGVSPAIDF. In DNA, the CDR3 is TGTGCCAGCAGCTTAACGGGCGTTTCCCCCGCCATCGATTTT.

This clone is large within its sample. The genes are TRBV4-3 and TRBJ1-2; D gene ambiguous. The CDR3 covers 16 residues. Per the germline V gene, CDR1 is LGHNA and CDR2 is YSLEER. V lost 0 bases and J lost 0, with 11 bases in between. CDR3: CASSQDEESPNYGYTF. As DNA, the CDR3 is TGCGCCAGCAGCCAAGATGAAGAATCTCCTAACTATGGCTACACCTTC.

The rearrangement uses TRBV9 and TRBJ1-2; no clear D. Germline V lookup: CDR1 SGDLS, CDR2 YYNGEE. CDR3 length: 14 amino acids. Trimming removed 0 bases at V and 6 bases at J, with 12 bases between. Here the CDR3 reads CASSVERVGHGYTF. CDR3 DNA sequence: TGTGCCAGCAGCGTAGAGAGGGTCGGGCATGGCTACACCTTC.

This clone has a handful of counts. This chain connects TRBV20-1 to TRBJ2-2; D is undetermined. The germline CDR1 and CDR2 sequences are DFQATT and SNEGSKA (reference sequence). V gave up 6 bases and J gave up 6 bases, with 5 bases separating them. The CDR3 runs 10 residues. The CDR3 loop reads CSARPGELFF. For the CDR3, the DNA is TGCAGTGCGCGGCCCGGGGAGCTGTTTTTT.